This T cell receptor (beta chain) was sequenced in a study of early T cells in non-severe SARS-CoV-2 infection listed by TCRdb under 2021. Background on the whole study: Bulk RNA from unsorted whole blood was used for TCR sequencing, so alpha and beta chains could not be paired. Overall study results and their limits: Matching against VDJdb was skewed toward anti-spike CD8 responses, likely underestimated virus-specific expansions, and missed private and CD4 specificities.

Set within a cohort of healthcare workers in London, UK, this nested case-control study involved weekly PCR testing of nasopharyngeal swabs along with blood sampling. Healthcare workers were recruited during the week of the UK lockdown, between 23 and 31 March 2020, and followed weekly for up to about 15 weeks. Reading from cysteine to phenylalanine, the CDR3 counts 15 amino acids. Only CDR3 DNA is held: 45 bases, read in frame from base 1. According to the germline V gene, CDR1 reads MDHEN and CDR2 reads SYDVKM. At the junction V is shortened by 6 bases and J by 0 bases, with 11 bases in between. Receptors were amplified or captured by 5' RACE. Sequencing used a NextSeq 500. In the TCR library protocol, unique molecular identifiers were attached to individual cDNA molecules to correct for PCR bias and sequencing error. Both TCR alpha and beta chains were sequenced, and tight co-correlation was observed between alpha and beta sequence abundances in each sample. The source study handled its data this way. Decombinator V4 was used to annotate the V gene, J gene and CDR3 of the TCR sequences. TCRs were defined as expanded if a significant change between any two time points was detected under a Poisson model with p below 0.0001. TCR abundances were normalised to the total number of TCRs sequenced per sample and were expressed as counts per million. MAIT TCRs were defined by TRAV1-2 paired with TRAJ12, TRAJ20 or TRAJ33, and iNKT TCRs by TRAV10 paired with TRAJ18. VDJdb, accessed on 1 November 2021, was searched for TCRs annotated for CMV, EBV and SARS-CoV-2, and TCRs annotated for more than one antigen were excluded. Using fastp at Q25 and MiXCR, TCRdb reprocessed the public reads and kept productive beta chains. Rows with a matching CDR3 protein are joined into one entry that keeps the most common DNA and genes. For this entry, the V and J calls and clone size follow TCRdb and not the study's own pipeline. The sample yields over 90,000 distinct CDR3 sequences; roughly 14% were counted once. The ten biggest clones cover 6.2% of the sample.

Only a few counts were recorded for this clonotype. The antigen it recognizes is unknown. No per-base quality is available; no much larger clone lies one base away. The sequenced material came from whole blood. The receptor was isolated from an adult who was a healthcare worker with PCR-confirmed SARS-CoV-2 infection or an uninfected control (not recorded which). Recombination connected TRBV28 to TRBJ1-4; a tentative D match to TRBD1 spans 5 bases. The nucleotides are TGTGCCAGCAGCCCCCAACAGGCAACTAATGAAAAACTGTTTTTT. This gives the protein CASSPQQATNEKLFF.